The 29 T cell receptor beta chains below all came from one sample that was sequenced in a study of blood T cell repertoires in COVID-19. The protocol was immunoSEQ multiplex PCR, while the TCRdb copy is restricted to in-frame clones and leaves out a portion. The sample has 95,000 to 130,000 clones, about nine tenths seen once. Sequenced sample: peripheral blood. The receptors stem from a human donor with active COVID-19. The donor label of this sample is uncertain.

The J gene is TRBJ2-7, the V gene TRBV6-5; D uncertain. Per the germline V gene, CDR1 is MNHEY and CDR2 is SVGAGI. The CDR3 contains 13 residues. V shed 2 bases and J shed 3 bases, with 8 bases lying between them. In nucleotides, the CDR3 is TGTGCCAGCAGTTACGGGCAGAACTACGAGCAGTACTTC. This codes for CASSYGQNYEQYF.

The CDR3 DNA is TGTGCCAGCAGCCAAGCAGGGACTGGGGCCAACGTCCTGACTTTC. It specifies CASSQAGTGANVLTF. The rearrangement links TRBV9 to TRBJ2-6; weak D call: TRBD1 (5 bases). Germline CDR1 reads SGDLS; CDR2 reads YYNGEE. CDR3 length equals 15 residues. Trimming took off 4 bases at V and 2 bases at J, with 10 bases between the two ends. The full variable domain, in which reference TRBV9 and TRBJ2-6 provide the parts outside the CDR3, is DSGVTQTPKHLITATGQRVTLRCSPRSGDLSVYWYQQSLDQGLQFLIQYYNGEERAKGNILERFSAQQFPDLHSELNLSSLELGDSALYFCASSQAGTGANVLTFGAGSRLTVL.

The rearrangement links TRBV18 to TRBJ1-2, with 8 positions matching TRBD1. This CDR3 is 16 amino acids long. After removal of 2 bases from V and 2 bases from J, the junction contained 7 bases not matched to a gene. CDR1 KGHSH and CDR2 LQKENI come from the germline V gene. CDR3 DNA: TGTGCCAGCTCACCAATCGGACAGGGTGGGAACTATGGCTACACCTTC. Protein sequence: CASSPIGQGGNYGYTF.

This clone was observed once. The CDR3 bases are TGTGCCATCAGTTCGACAGAGAACACTGAAGCTTTCTTT. Protein product: CAISSTENTEAFF. The V gene is TRBV10-3, the J gene TRBJ1-1, with a weak D call TRBD1 (5 bases). Trimming shortened V by 5 bases and J by 1 base, and 8 bases separated the two germline ends. CDR1 is ENHRY and CDR2 is SYGVKD in the germline V gene. The CDR3 is made up of 13 amino acids.

The chain has TRBV12-3 or TRBV12-4 and TRBJ1-2; weak D call: TRBD1 (6 bases). The CDR3 loop spans 13 amino acids. Trimming stripped 6 bases from V and 4 bases from J, with 12 bases between. CDR3 residues: CASSQGQSYGYTF. For the CDR3, the DNA is TGTGCCAGCAGCCAAGGACAGTCCTATGGCTACACCTTC.

This chain joins TRBV15 and TRBJ1-5, with TRBD1 matching over 11 bases. Germline trimming cut 0 bases from V and 0 bases from J; bases unmatched to any gene: 4. Germline values: CDR1 LNHNV, CDR2 YYDKDF (reference sequence). The CDR3 extends over 18 amino acids. The chain's CDR3 is CATSRDLGTGGSNQPQHF. The CDR3 nucleotides are TGTGCCACCAGCAGAGATCTAGGGACAGGGGGTAGCAATCAGCCCCAGCATTTT. Full variable domain (remainder filled in from reference TRBV15 and TRBJ1-5): DAMVIQNPRYQVTQFGKPVTLSCSQTLNHNVMYWYQQKSSQAPKLLFHYYDKDFNNEADTPDNFQSRRPNTSFCFLDIRSPGLGDTAMYLCATSRDLGTGGSNQPQHFGDGTRLSIL.

This rearrangement joins TRBV5-1 to TRBJ1-1; no definite D call. Trimming took 3 bases from V and 4 from J, leaving 13 bases between them. Germline-derived CDR1 and CDR2 are SGHRS and YFSETQ. The length of the CDR3 is 14 residues. The CDR3 here is CASSSDGVGTEAFF. The CDR3 DNA reads as TGCGCCAGCAGCTCCGACGGGGTGGGCACTGAAGCTTTCTTT. Together with reference TRBV5-1 and TRBJ1-1, the CDR3 gives the full variable domain: KAGVTQTPRYLIKTRGQQVTLSCSPISGHRSVSWYQQTPGQGLQFLFEYFSETQRNKGNFPGRFSGRQFSNSRSEMNVSTLELGDSALYLCASSSDGVGTEAFFGQGTRLTVV.

The chain employs TRBV2 and TRBJ2-7, with 7 nucleotides matching TRBD2. With V trimmed by 5 bases and J by 3 bases, 13 bases remained unmatched. This CDR3 has 16 amino acids. Germline V gives CDR1 SNHLY, CDR2 FYNNEI. CDR3 loop: CASSPQVAGVLYEQYF. CDR3 nucleotide sequence: TGTGCCAGCAGTCCCCAAGTTGCGGGGGTCCTCTACGAGCAGTACTTC.

Here the CDR3 DNA reads TGTGCCAGCAGCTTAAGGGGAATCCTCTATGGCTACACCTTC. Translating it yields CASSLRGILYGYTF. J is TRBJ1-2 and V is TRBV7-8, with TRBD1 as a possible D gene (5 bases). Looked up from germline, CDR1 is SGHVS and CDR2 is FQNEAQ. The CDR3 consists of 14 residues. The germline V and J ends were trimmed by 2 bases and 4 bases, with 11 bases remaining between them.

This clone appeared once. The CDR3 region is CASSLGTGRNSPLHF. In DNA, the CDR3 is TGTGCCAGCAGTCTCGGGACAGGGCGTAATTCACCCCTCCACTTT. The rearrangement links TRBV27 to TRBJ1-6; 9 nucleotides line up with TRBD1. The germline CDR1 and CDR2 sequences are MNHEY and SMNVEV (reference sequence). The J segment lost 6 bases and the V segment lost 5 bases, leaving 5 bases of the junction unmatched. CDR3 length: 15 residues.

This chain links TRBV19 with TRBJ2-7; 10 nucleotides match TRBD1. In germline, CDR1 is LNHDA, CDR2 SQIVND (reference sequence). The CDR3 has 14 residues. Trimming removed 11 bases from V and 3 bases from J; junction bases left unmatched: 10. CDR3 loop: CASSRDRGFYEQYF. The DNA of the CDR3 is TGTGCCTCCAGCCGGGACAGGGGTTTCTACGAGCAGTACTTC. The full variable domain, in which reference TRBV19 and TRBJ2-7 provide the parts outside the CDR3, is DGGITQSPKYLFRKEGQNVTLSCEQNLNHDAMYWYRQDPGQGLRLIYYSQIVNDFQKGDIAEGYSVSREKKESFPLTVTSAQKNPTAFYLCASSRDRGFYEQYFGPGTRLTVT.

This rearrangement joins TRBV5-1 to TRBJ2-1; D might be TRBD1 (6 bases). The V end was cut by 0 bases, the J end by 4 bases, with 11 bases between. Germline V gene sequence: CDR1 SGHRS, CDR2 YFSETQ. This CDR3 has 15 residues. The CDR3 bases are TGCGCCAGCAGCTTGGCGACAGGTGAATACAATGAGCAGTTCTTC. Encoded protein: CASSLATGEYNEQFF.

As regards this clone: Other DNA sequences in the sample encode the same CDR3. The genes are TRBV19 and TRBJ2-1; possibly TRBD1 for D (7 bases). The CDR3 spans 14 residues. V lost 5 bases and J lost 4, with 12 bases in between. Germline V lookup: CDR1 LNHDA, CDR2 SQIVND (reference sequence). CDR3: CASSLAGGYNEQFF. For the CDR3, the DNA is TGTGCCAGTAGTCTCGCAGGGGGGTACAATGAGCAGTTCTTC.

Here the CDR3 DNA reads TGTGCCAGCAGTTACGGGGGGGATAGCAATCAGCCCCAGCATTTT. It specifies CASSYGGDSNQPQHF. The rearrangement joins TRBV6-2 or TRBV6-3 to TRBJ1-5; possible D gene TRBD1, 5 bases. V was shortened by 2 bases and J by 0 bases, with 8 bases between the two germline ends. The V gene's germline CDR1 is MNHEY and CDR2 SVGEGT. The CDR3 extends over 15 amino acids.

This clone was picked up one time. J is TRBJ1-2 and V is TRBV6-5; a weak D match, TRBD1 (5 bases). V was clipped by 8 bases and J by 2 bases, with 9 bases between them. Germline CDR1 MNHEY, CDR2 SVGAGI. The CDR3 sequence is 12 residues long. Here the CDR3 reads CASAQGNYGYTF. CDR3 DNA sequence: TGTGCCAGCGCCCAGGGCAACTATGGCTACACCTTC.

The chain joins TRBV18 to TRBJ2-1; TRBD2 aligns across 14 bases. CDR3 length: 21 residues. The germline CDR1 and CDR2 sequences are KGHSH and LQKENI. The CDR3 nucleotides read TGTGCAACCGCCCCAACGCAGGGGACTAGCGGGGGAGCGAGCTCCTACAATGAGCAGTTCTTC. This codes for CATAPTQGTSGGASSYNEQFF.

The chain links TRBV30 to TRBJ1-2; D is possibly TRBD1 (5 bases). The CDR3 totals 15 residues. V lost 0 bases and J lost 6, with 17 bases in between. Germline CDR1 reads GTSNPN; CDR2 reads SVGIG (reference sequence). This CDR3 reads CAWSVRLAGQDGYTF. The CDR3 region has the DNA TGTGCCTGGAGTGTACGTCTCGCAGGGCAGGATGGCTACACCTTC.

The chain joins TRBV19 to TRBJ2-1, with a weak D call TRBD2 (6 bases). The germline V and J ends were trimmed by 7 bases and 1 base, with 17 bases remaining between them. The germline V gene encodes CDR1 LNHDA and CDR2 SQIVND (reference sequence). The CDR3 runs 16 residues. The CDR3: CASTLKAGTSYNEQFF. CDR3 coding DNA: TGTGCCAGTACCCTAAAAGCGGGCACTTCCTACAATGAGCAGTTCTTC.

The chain combines TRBV5-8 with TRBJ2-1; 11 positions match TRBD2. Trimming took 1 base from V and 5 from J; bases not matched to a gene: 8. CDR1 is SGHTS, CDR2 YDEGEE, per germline. CDR3 size: 17 residues. The CDR3 DNA reads TGTGCCAGCAGCTTGCGCGGTGGGACTAGCGGAAACAATGAGCAGTTCTTC. This gives the protein CASSLRGGTSGNNEQFF.

The chain links TRBV28 to TRBJ1-5; no reliable D call. Germline V lookup: CDR1 MDHEN, CDR2 SYDVKM. The length of the CDR3 is 16 residues. Trimming pared 3 bases from V and 0 bases from J, leaving 12 bases between. The DNA of the CDR3 is TGTGCCAGCAGTTTTGGAGGGTTTCTTAGCAATCAGCCCCAGCATTTT. Encoded protein: CASSFGGFLSNQPQHF.

In this sample, this clone turned up once. The V and J genes are TRBV9 and TRBJ1-2, with 9 positions matching TRBD1. This CDR3 has 16 residues. Per the germline V gene, CDR1 is SGDLS and CDR2 is YYNGEE. V was pared by 2 bases and J by 3 bases, with 8 bases of the junction left unmatched. The DNA of the CDR3 is TGTGCCAGCAGCGTTGTTCGGGACAGGGAAGACTATGGCTACACCTTC. Protein: CASSVVRDREDYGYTF.

The V and J genes are TRBV7-8 and TRBJ1-3; D ambiguous. The CDR3 is 14 amino acids. CDR1 is SGHVS and CDR2 is FQNEAQ in the germline V gene. V was shortened by 1 base and J by 0 bases, with 4 bases between the two germline ends. In DNA, the CDR3 is TGTGCCAGCAGCTTAGTACACTCTGGAAACACCATATATTTT. It is translated as CASSLVHSGNTIYF.

This chain joins TRBV5-6 and TRBJ1-6; maybe TRBD1 (6 bases). This CDR3 comprises 14 residues. Trimming removed 4 bases from V and 8 bases from J, with 13 bases in between. CDR1 SGHDT and CDR2 YYEEEE come from the germline V gene. The CDR3 region is CASSPRGSHSPLHF. The CDR3 region has the DNA TGTGCCAGCAGCCCCAGGGGCAGCCATTCACCCCTCCACTTT.

The chain has TRBV30 and TRBJ1-6; D is unclear. The germline gives CDR1 GTSNPN, CDR2 SVGIG (reference sequence). CDR3 length equals 15 residues. V was shortened by 5 bases and J by 0 bases, with 11 bases between the two germline ends. Here the CDR3 reads CAWGLGSSYNSPLHF. In DNA form, the CDR3 reads TGTGCCTGGGGGCTTGGGAGCTCCTATAATTCACCCCTCCACTTT.

The chain carries TRBV5-6 and TRBJ2-5, with D tentatively TRBD1 (5 bases). The V and J ends lost 0 bases and 2 bases respectively, with 8 bases between them. CDR3 length: 14 amino acids. In germline, CDR1 is SGHDT, CDR2 YYEEEE. Here the CDR3 reads CASSLGQFQETQYF. DNA of the CDR3: TGTGCCAGCAGCTTGGGACAGTTTCAAGAGACCCAGTACTTC.

CDR3 in DNA: TGTGCCAGCAGCTTAGCCCTGGCGGCAGTTGAAGCTTTCTTT. Protein sequence: CASSLALAAVEAFF. The chain joins TRBV7-9 to TRBJ1-1; the D is unclear. Germline loops: CDR1 SEHNR, CDR2 FQNEAQ (reference sequence). The CDR3 runs to 14 residues. V lost 0 bases, J lost 7 bases, and 12 bases lay in between.

The CDR3 DNA follows: TGTGCCAGCAGCTATACTAGCGGGGGGTACTCCTACGAGCAGTACTTC. As protein: CASSYTSGGYSYEQYF. This chain joins TRBV7-2 and TRBJ2-7, with TRBD2 identical over 12 bases. The CDR3 spans 16 residues. Losses at the gene ends were 4 bases for V and 0 bases for J; bases not matched to a gene: 4. Germline lookup yields CDR1 SGHTA and CDR2 FQGNSA.

The chain recombines TRBV28 with TRBJ2-5; 10 bases agree with TRBD1. The CDR3 length is 15 residues. Trimming cost V 3 bases and J 2 bases; bases outside gene matches: 3. CDR1 and CDR2 (germline): MDHEN, SYDVKM. DNA of the CDR3: TGTGCCAGCAGTTTCGGGACAGGGGTACAAGAGACCCAGTACTTC. Its protein product is CASSFGTGVQETQYF. The full variable domain, with the rest looked up from reference TRBV28 and TRBJ2-5, is DVKVTQSSRYLVKRTGEKVFLECVQDMDHENMFWYRQDPGLGLRLIYFSYDVKMKEKGDIPEGYSVSREKKERFSLILESASTNQTSMYLCASSFGTGVQETQYFGPGTRLLVL.

CDR3 residues: CASSSRDKGSYGYTF. The DNA of the CDR3 is TGTGCCAGCAGTTCCCGGGACAAGGGGTCCTATGGCTACACCTTC. The V gene is TRBV5-8, the J gene TRBJ1-2, with a tentative D call TRBD1 (6 bases). Germline V gives CDR1 SGHTS, CDR2 YDEGEE. The CDR3 covers 15 residues. V dropped 5 bases and J dropped 4 bases, with 18 bases sitting between them.